This T cell receptor (beta chain) was identified in a study of blood T cell repertoires in COVID-19. Study-wide background: Spain, Italy and the United States supplied samples that represented acute and convalescent COVID-19. The cDNA or gDNA used as material had been derived from T cells, B-cell-depleted T cells, or PBMCs.

In the authors' methods: Nucleated cell counts were estimated from reference gene primer amplification. Libraries were prepared by immunoSEQ multiplex PCR; TCRdb keeps only in-frame clonotypes and omits some of them. V, J and clone size were drawn from that table, and D and trimming were deduced from the DNA. The table includes some 300,000 clones, 85% to 90% detected once. This clone was recorded only once. Trimming stripped 5 bases from V and 4 bases from J, with 12 bases between. CDR1 is SGHVS, CDR2 FQNEAQ, per germline. The CDR3 is made up of 13 amino acids. The sample was peripheral blood. The receptor was derived from a middle-aged woman with COVID-19, enrolled during active disease. V usage is TRBV7-8 and J usage is TRBJ2-7; D not certain. The CDR3 DNA reads TGTGCCAGCAGCCACCACCAAGCATACGAGCAGTACTTC. Its translation: CASSHHQAYEQYF.